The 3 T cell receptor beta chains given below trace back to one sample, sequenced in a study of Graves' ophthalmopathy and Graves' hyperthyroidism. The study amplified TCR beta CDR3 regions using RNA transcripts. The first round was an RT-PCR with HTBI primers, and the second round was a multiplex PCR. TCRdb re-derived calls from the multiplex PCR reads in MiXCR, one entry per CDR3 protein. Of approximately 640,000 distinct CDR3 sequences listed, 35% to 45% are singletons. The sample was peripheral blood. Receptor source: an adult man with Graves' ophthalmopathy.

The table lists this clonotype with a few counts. CDR3 loop: CASSLRGYPGTAGNTIYF. For the CDR3, the DNA is TGTGCCAGCAGCTTGAGGGGGTACCCCGGGACAGCTGGAAACACCATATATTTT. The chain links TRBV7-9 to TRBJ1-3; TRBD1 matches at 7 bases. This CDR3 comprises 18 residues. The germline CDR1 and CDR2 sequences are SEHNR and FQNEAQ (reference sequence). V shed 3 bases and J 2 bases; nucleotides not matched to a gene: 13.

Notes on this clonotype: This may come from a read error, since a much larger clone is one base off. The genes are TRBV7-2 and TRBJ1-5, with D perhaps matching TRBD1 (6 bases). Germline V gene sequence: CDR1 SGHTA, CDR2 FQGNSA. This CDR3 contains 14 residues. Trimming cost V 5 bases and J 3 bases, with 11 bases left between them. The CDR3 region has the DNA TGTGCCAGCAGCCTTACAGGGTACAATCAGCCCCAGCATTTT. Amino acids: CASSLTGYNQPQHF.

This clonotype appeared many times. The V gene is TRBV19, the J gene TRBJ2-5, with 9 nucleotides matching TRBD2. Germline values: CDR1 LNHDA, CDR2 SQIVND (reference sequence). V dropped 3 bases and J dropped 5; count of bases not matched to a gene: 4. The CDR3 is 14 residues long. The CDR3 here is CASSIGGRGETQYF. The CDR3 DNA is TGTGCCAGTAGTATCGGCGGGAGGGGGGAGACCCAGTACTTC.